Shown below are 3 T cell receptor beta chains from a single sample sequenced in a study of T-cell memory formation after mild COVID-19. TCRdb ran MiXCR on the 5' RACE reads and lists one entry per CDR3 protein. The data show about 390,000 distinct CDR3 sequences, roughly 15% seen once. Sequenced: PBMCs or a T cell subset sorted from them (not recorded which). The receptors were gathered from a man younger than 30 who had mild COVID-19 (a few samples of this study predate the infection). Cell type and time point are not known.

The table lists this clonotype with a few counts. The rearrangement joins TRBV20-1 to TRBJ1-2; the D gene is possibly TRBD1 (5 bases). Per the germline V gene, CDR1 is DFQATT and CDR2 is SNEGSKA (reference sequence). V was clipped by 5 bases and J by 14 bases, with 27 bases between them. The CDR3 loop spans 14 amino acids. The CDR3 sequence: CSARPNPDSNRETF. CDR3 nucleotide sequence: TGCAGTGCTCGCCCTAACCCAGACAGCAACCGGGAAACCTTC.

V and J are TRBV12-3 or TRBV12-4 and TRBJ2-7, with 8 nucleotides matching TRBD1. V was pared by 4 bases and J by 4 bases, with 6 bases of the junction left unmatched. The CDR3 extends over 14 amino acids. The CDR3 loop reads CASSWTGSGYEQYF. In nucleotides, the CDR3 is TGTGCCAGCAGTTGGACAGGGTCGGGGTACGAGCAGTACTTC.

The chain recombines TRBV7-2 with TRBJ2-2; either TRBD1 or TRBD2 may fit D (6 bases each). The CDR3 is 17 amino acids. Per germline, CDR1 SGHTA and CDR2 FQGNSA. V was trimmed by 3 bases and J by 5 bases, leaving 19 bases between them. CDR3 DNA: TGTGCCAGCAGCTTTCCCCACGGAGGGGGATCTACCGGGGAGCTGTTTTTT. It is translated as CASSFPHGGGSTGELFF.